This section outlines one T cell receptor beta chain sequence together with its context. Its target antigen remains unknown. Base qualities are not provided; no much larger clone lies one nucleotide away. This sample stems from a study of tumor-infiltrating lymphocytes in localized non-small cell lung cancer (dated by TCRdb to about 2021). Context from the whole study: Several histologies were represented in the cohort, which also included both smokers and never-smokers as well as patients whose samples were collected after neoadjuvant chemotherapy. Resected tumor tissue and uninvolved lung tissue described as non-adjacent to the tumor were contributed by each patient, with both tissues obtained from the same patient. The same patients underwent several integrated assays, with TCR sequencing performed together with flow cytometry, multiplex immunofluorescence, RNA-seq, exome sequencing and proteomics. The overall ICON cohort was composed of about 150 surgical patients with localized non-small cell lung cancer whose tumors were resected. The paired tumor versus uninvolved lung comparison of immunoSEQ T-cell fraction included about 54 patients.

Patient enrollment in ICON started in early 2016, and the final patient was enrolled in September 2018. Fresh tumor and matched uninvolved tissue for in-depth immune analyses, including TCR sequencing, were collected from a subcohort of around 80 patients. No cell sorting was done, and TCR sequencing was instead run on DNA isolated from bulk tissue. The immunoSEQ assay used for TCR sequencing gave the T-cell fraction in both tumor and uninvolved lung tissue. The original pipeline was this. For survival analysis, patients were divided into high (upper tertile) and low (lower two tertiles) T-cell fraction groups, which were compared by log-rank test. A signed-rank test was used to test paired tumor versus uninvolved lung differences in T-cell fraction. TCRdb provides this immuneACCESS table in a form limited to in-frame rearrangements. Some clones are lacking; in checked studies, under half of them reflect an unresolved V gene, and why the rest are absent is not known. Clonal size and the V and J genes are those of that table, whereas D and trimming came from the DNA. The sample includes around 15,000 clones, with about four fifths observed a single time. The ten largest clones take up approximately 9% of the sample.

Study-wide findings and limitations: Because different assays used different pieces of the same tissue, intratumor heterogeneity could not be separated from technical variation. Tumor T-cell fraction from TCR sequencing was not associated with recurrence-free survival (p = 0.61). In line with immunofluorescence CD3 counts, TCRbeta sequencing supported higher T cell infiltration in tumors compared with uninvolved lung tissue. TCR-derived T-cell fraction did not differ between the flow cytometry-defined immunotypes IM1 (good prognosis) and IM2 (poor prognosis). Because assay coverage varied across patients depending on available tissue quantity, TCR sequencing was performed for only a subset of the cohort.

From a lookup of the germline V gene (reference sequence), CDR1 and CDR2 are LNHNV and YYDKDF. The CDR3 runs 14 residues from the cysteine to the phenylalanine. Just the 42-base CDR3 DNA is kept, in frame starting at base 1. Cut back by 0 bases and 2 bases, the V and J ends lie 7 bases apart. The sample consisted of lung tumor tissue. The receptor's source is a human donor with non-small cell lung cancer. The chain uses TRBV15 and TRBJ1-1; the D gene is not confidently resolved. Read as DNA, the sequence is TGTGCCACCAGCAGAGAACTGACCAACACTGAAGCTTTCTTT. It is translated as CATSRELTNTEAFF.